These T cell receptor beta chains were read from a single sample in a study of blood T cell repertoires in COVID-19. The protocol was immunoSEQ multiplex PCR, while the TCRdb copy is restricted to in-frame clones and leaves out a portion. The sample lists approximately 490,000 clones; about nine tenths were seen once. Source material: PBMCs or T cells enriched from blood (not recorded which). These receptors were taken from a woman aged 55-69 years who had recovered from COVID-19. CDR3s leave out the opening cysteine and the closing phenylalanine or tryptophan. Fields, in order: J gene, V gene, CDR3 protein.

J gene: TRBJ1-5; V gene: TRBV4-1; CDR3 protein: ASSQGQGGQPQH
J gene: TRBJ1-3; V gene: TRBV5-1; CDR3 protein: ASSLLGLAGNTIY
J gene: TRBJ1-6; V gene: TRBV3-1/TRBV3-2; CDR3 protein: ASSREQGGSPLH
J gene: TRBJ2-5; V gene: TRBV6-1; CDR3 protein: ASSEGGTGGLAIQY
J gene: TRBJ1-1; V gene: TRBV4-1; CDR3 protein: ASSQGVQTMNTEAF
J gene: TRBJ2-5; V gene: TRBV3-1/TRBV3-2; CDR3 protein: ASSQSGGVQETQY
J gene: TRBJ2-4; V gene: TRBV2; CDR3 protein: ASSVRRDIQY
J gene: TRBJ1-2; V gene: TRBV5-1; CDR3 protein: ASSLGQGTRFNYGYT
J gene: TRBJ1-3; V gene: TRBV6-1; CDR3 protein: ASFHGQGINTIY
J gene: TRBJ1-5; V gene: TRBV5-6; CDR3 protein: ASSSTGLGNQPQH
J gene: TRBJ1-2; V gene: TRBV7-2; CDR3 protein: ASSLTGRANYGYT
J gene: TRBJ2-3; V gene: TRBV5-1; CDR3 protein: ASSPGLAGVIDTQY
J gene: TRBJ1-1; V gene: TRBV4-1; CDR3 protein: ASSQTRDRVTEAF
J gene: TRBJ1-2; V gene: TRBV19; CDR3 protein: ASSIQANYGYT
J gene: TRBJ1-2; V gene: TRBV7-6; CDR3 protein: ASSLAPLEGALSYGYT
J gene: TRBJ2-3; V gene: TRBV24-1; CDR3 protein: ATSDPSLRQTDTDTQY
J gene: TRBJ2-4; V gene: TRBV11-2; CDR3 protein: ASSRGPGTSFGSKNIQY
J gene: TRBJ2-2; V gene: TRBV24-1; CDR3 protein: ATSDASGQGGAGELF
J gene: TRBJ1-1; V gene: TRBV3-1/TRBV3-2; CDR3 protein: ASSQVANTEAF